This T cell receptor (beta chain) was sequenced during a study of radiotherapy plus CTLA-4 blockade in lung cancer. Per germline, CDR1 SGHTA and CDR2 FQGNSA. The CDR3 is made up of 15 amino acids. Trimming shortened V by 3 bases and J by 1 base, and 11 bases separated the two germline ends. Those with chemo-refractory metastatic non-small-cell lung cancer were treated with focal radiation combined with CTLA-4 blockade using ipilimumab. Repertoires were generated with immunoSEQ multiplex PCR, while TCRdb's copy carries only in-frame clones and drops some. In the table there are about 87,000 clones, 70% to 90% of which are singletons.

The genes are TRBV7-2 and TRBJ2-3; no reliable D call. Sequenced here: peripheral blood, sampled from a patient treated with radiotherapy plus ipilimumab. This clonotype was sampled from a human donor with non-small cell lung cancer that progressed on radiotherapy plus ipilimumab. The chain's CDR3 is CASSLTYLGTDTQYF. Written as DNA, the CDR3 is TGTGCCAGCAGCTTGACTTATCTGGGCACAGATACGCAGTATTTT. Filled out from reference TRBV7-2 and TRBJ2-3, the complete variable domain reads GAGVSQSPSNKVTEKGKDVELRCDPISGHTALYWYRQSLGQGLEFLIYFQGNSAPDKSGLPSDRFSAERTGGSVSTLTIQRTQQEDSAVYLCASSLTYLGTDTQYFGPGTRLTVL.